This T cell receptor beta chain was sequenced in a study of naive and memory T cell subsets. Comments on this clonotype: Its specificity is not known.

Amplification of ligated cDNA took four PCR rounds with SP2 and nested alpha and beta constant primers. One entry per CDR3 protein, called by TCRdb with MiXCR from the 5' RACE reads. The sample lists roughly 62,000 distinct CDR3 sequences, around 7.7% occurring once. This CDR3 has 19 amino acids. V gave up 4 bases and J gave up 0 bases, with 19 bases separating them. CDR1 and CDR2 (germline): LGHDT, YNNKEL (reference sequence). Study conclusions and caveats: This RNA-based method may be sensitive to activation-related transcript changes.

A UMI-containing oligonucleotide was joined by 3' ligation to the TCR cDNA template. The genes are TRBV3-1 and TRBJ2-6, with D perhaps matching TRBD2 (7 bases). The source of this sequence is a male donor in good health. CDR3 in DNA: TGTGCCAGCAGCCCTCATCCGGGGGGCCTCGGCTCTGGGGCCAACGTCCTGACTTTC. Translating gives CASSPHPGGLGSGANVLTF.